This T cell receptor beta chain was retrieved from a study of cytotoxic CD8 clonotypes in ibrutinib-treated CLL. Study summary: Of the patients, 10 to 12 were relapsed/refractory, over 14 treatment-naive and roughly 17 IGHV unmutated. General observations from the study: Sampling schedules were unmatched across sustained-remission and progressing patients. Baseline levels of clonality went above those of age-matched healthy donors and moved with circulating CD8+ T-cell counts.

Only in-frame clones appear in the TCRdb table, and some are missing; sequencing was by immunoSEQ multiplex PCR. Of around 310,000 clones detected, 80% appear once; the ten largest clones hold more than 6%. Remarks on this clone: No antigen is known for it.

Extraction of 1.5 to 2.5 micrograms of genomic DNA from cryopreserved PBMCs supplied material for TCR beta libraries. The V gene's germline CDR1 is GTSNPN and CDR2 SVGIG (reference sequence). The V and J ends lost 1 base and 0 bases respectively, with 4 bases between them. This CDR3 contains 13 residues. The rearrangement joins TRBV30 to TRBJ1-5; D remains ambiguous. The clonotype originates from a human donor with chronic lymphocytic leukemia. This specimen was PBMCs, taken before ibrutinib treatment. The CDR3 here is CAWSAHSNQPQHF. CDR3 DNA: TGTGCCTGGAGTGCCCATAGCAATCAGCCCCAGCATTTT. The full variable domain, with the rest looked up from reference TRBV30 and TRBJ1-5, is SQTIHQWPATLVQPVGSPLSLECTVEGTSNPNLYWYRQAAGRGLQLLFYSVGIGQISSEVPQNLSASRPQDRQFILSSKKLLLSDSGFYLCAWSAHSNQPQHFGDGTRLSIL.